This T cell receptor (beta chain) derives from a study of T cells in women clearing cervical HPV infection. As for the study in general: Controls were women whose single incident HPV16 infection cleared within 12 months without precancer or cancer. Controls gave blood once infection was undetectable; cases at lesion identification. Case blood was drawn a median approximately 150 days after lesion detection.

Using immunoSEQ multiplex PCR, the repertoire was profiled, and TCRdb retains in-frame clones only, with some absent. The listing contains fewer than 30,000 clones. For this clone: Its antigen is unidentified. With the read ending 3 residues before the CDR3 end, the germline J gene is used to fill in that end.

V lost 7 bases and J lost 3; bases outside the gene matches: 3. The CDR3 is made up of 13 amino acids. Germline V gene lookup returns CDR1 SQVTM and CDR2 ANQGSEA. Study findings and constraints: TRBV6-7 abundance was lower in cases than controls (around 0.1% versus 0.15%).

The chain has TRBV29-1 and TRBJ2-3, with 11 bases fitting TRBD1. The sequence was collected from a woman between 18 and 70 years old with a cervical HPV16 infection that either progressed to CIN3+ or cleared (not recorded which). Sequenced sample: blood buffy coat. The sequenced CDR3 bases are TGCAGCGCCGGGACAGGGGGAACAGATACG. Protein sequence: CSAGTGGTDT. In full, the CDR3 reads CSAGTGGTDTQYF.